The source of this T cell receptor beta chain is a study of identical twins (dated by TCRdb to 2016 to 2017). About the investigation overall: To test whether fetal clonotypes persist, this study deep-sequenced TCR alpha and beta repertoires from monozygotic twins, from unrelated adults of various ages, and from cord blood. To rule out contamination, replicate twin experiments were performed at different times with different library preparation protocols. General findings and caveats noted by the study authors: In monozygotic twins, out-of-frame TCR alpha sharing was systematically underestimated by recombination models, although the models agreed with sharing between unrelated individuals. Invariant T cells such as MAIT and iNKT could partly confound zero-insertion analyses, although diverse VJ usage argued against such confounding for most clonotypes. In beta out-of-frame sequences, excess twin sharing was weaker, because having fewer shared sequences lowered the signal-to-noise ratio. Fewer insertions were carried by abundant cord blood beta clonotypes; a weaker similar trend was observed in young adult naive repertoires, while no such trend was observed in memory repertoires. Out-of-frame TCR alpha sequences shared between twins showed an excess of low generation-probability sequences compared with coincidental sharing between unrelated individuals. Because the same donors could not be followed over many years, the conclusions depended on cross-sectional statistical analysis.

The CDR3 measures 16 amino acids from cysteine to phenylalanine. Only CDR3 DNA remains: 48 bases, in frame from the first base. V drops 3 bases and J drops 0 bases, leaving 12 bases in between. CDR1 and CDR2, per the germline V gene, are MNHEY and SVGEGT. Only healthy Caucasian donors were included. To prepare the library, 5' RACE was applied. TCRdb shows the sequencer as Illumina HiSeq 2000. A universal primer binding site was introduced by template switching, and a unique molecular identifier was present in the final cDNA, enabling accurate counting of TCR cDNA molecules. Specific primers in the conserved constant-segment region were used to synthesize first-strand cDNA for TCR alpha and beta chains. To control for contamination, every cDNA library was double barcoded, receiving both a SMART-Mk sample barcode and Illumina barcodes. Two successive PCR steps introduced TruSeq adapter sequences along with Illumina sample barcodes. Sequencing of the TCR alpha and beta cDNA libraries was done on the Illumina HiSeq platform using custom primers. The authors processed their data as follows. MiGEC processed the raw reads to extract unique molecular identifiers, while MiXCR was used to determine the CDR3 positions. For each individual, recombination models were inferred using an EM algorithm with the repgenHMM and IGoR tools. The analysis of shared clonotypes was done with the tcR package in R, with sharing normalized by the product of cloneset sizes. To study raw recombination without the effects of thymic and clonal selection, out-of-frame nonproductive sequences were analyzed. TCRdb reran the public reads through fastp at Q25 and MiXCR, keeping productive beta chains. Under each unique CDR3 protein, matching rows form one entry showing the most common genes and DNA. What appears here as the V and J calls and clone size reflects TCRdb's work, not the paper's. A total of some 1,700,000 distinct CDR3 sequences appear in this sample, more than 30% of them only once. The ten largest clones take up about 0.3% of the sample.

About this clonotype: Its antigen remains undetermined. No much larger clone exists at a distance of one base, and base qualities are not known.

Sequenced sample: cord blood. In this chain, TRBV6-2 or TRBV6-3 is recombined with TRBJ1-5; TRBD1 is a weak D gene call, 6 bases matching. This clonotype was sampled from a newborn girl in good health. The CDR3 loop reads CASSYRTAYSNQPQHF. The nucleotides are TGTGCCAGCAGTTATCGGACAGCATATAGCAATCAGCCCCAGCATTTT.